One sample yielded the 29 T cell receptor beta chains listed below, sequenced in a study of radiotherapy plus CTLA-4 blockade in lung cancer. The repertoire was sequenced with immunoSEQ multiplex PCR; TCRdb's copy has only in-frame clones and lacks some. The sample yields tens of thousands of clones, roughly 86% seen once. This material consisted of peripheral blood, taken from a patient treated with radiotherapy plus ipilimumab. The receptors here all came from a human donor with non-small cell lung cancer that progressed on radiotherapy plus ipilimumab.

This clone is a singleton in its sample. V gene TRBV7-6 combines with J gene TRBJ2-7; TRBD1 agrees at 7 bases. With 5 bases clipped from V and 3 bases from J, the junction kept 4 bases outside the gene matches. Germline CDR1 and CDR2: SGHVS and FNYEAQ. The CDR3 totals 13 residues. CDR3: CASSRQGLYEQYF. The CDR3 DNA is TGTGCCAGCAGCCGACAGGGTCTCTACGAGCAGTACTTC.

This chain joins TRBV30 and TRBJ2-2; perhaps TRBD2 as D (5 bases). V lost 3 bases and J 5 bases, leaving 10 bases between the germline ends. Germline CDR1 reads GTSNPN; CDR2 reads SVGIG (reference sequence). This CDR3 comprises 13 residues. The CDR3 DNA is TGTGCCTGGAGCCGGTCGGGGACCGGGGAGCTGTTTTTT. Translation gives CAWSRSGTGELFF.

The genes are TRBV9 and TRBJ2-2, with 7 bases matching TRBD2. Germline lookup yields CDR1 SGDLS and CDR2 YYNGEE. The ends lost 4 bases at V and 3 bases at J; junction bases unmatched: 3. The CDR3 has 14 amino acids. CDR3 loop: CASSQGLYTGELFF. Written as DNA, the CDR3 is TGTGCCAGCAGCCAGGGACTATACACCGGGGAGCTGTTTTTT. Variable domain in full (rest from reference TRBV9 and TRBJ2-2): DSGVTQTPKHLITATGQRVTLRCSPRSGDLSVYWYQQSLDQGLQFLIQYYNGEERAKGNILERFSAQQFPDLHSELNLSSLELGDSALYFCASSQGLYTGELFFGEGSRLTVL.

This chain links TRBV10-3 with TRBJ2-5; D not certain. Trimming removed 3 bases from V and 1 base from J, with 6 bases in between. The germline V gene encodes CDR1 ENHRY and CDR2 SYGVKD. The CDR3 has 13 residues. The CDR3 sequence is CAISEVPQETQYF. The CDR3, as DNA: TGTGCCATCAGTGAAGTCCCCCAAGAGACCCAGTACTTC.

The CDR3, as DNA: TGTGCCAGCAGTCGACAGGGGGAGACCCAAGAGACCCAGTACTTC. Translation: CASSRQGETQETQYF. The chain carries TRBV6-1 and TRBJ2-5; 9 bases match TRBD1. J gave up 1 base and V 5 bases, and 5 bases lay outside the gene matches. Germline V gene data show CDR1 as MNHNS and CDR2 as SASEGT. The CDR3 runs to 15 residues.

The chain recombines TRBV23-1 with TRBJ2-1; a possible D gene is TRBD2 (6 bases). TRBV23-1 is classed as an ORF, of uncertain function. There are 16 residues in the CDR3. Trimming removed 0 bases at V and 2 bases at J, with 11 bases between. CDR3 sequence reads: CASSQSAPGAYNEQFF. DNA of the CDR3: TGCGCCAGCAGTCAATCGGCCCCGGGGGCCTACAATGAGCAGTTCTTC.

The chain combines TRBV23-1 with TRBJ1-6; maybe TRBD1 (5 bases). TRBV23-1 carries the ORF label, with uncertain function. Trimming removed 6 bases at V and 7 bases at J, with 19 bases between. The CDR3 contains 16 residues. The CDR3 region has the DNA TGCGCCAGCAGCCGGATGTGGAGGCAGGGAAATTCACCCCTCCACTTT. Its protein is CASSRMWRQGNSPLHF.

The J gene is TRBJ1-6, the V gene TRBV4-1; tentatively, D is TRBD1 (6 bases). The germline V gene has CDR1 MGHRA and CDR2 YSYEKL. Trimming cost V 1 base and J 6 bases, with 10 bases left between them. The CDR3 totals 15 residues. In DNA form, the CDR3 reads TGCGCCAGCAGCCAAGGACGGGGGGCTAATTCACCCCTCCACTTT. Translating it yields CASSQGRGANSPLHF.

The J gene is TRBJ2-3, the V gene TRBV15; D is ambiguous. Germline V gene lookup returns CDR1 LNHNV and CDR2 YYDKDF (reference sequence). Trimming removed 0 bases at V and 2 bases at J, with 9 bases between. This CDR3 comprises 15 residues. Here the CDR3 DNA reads TGTGCCACCAGCAGAGATTGGGCCAACACAGATACGCAGTATTTT. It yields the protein CATSRDWANTDTQYF.

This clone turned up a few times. CDR3 DNA: TGTGCCAGTGGGGGCACGATCACAGATACGCAGTATTTT. Translating gives CASGGTITDTQYF. The genes are TRBV18 and TRBJ2-3; TRBD1 might be the D (6 bases). Germline assignment: CDR1 KGHSH and CDR2 LQKENI. This CDR3 is 13 amino acids long. The germline V and J ends were trimmed by 9 bases and 2 bases, with 12 bases remaining between them.

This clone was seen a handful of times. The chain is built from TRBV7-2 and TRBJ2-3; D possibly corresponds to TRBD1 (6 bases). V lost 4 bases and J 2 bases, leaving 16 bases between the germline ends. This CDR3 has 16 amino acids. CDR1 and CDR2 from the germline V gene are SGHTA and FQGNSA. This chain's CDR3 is CASSSQGGSVTDTQYF. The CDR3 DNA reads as TGTGCCAGCAGCTCCCAAGGGGGTTCCGTCACAGATACGCAGTATTTT.

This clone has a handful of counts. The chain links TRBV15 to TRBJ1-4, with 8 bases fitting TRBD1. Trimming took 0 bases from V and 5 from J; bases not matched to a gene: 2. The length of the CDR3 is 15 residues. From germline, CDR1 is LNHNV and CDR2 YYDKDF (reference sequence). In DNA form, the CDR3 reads TGTGCCACCAGCAGAGACAGGGGGCTAAATGAAAAACTGTTTTTT. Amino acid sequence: CATSRDRGLNEKLFF.

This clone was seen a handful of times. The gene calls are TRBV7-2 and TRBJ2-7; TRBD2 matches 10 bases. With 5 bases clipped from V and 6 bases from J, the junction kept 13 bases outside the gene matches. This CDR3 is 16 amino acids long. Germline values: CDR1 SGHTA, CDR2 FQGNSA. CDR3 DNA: TGTGCCAGCAGCCACCTACTAGCGGGGCCACGAGGCGAGCAGTACTTC. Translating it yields CASSHLLAGPRGEQYF. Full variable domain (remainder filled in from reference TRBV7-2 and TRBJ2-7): GAGVSQSPSNKVTEKGKDVELRCDPISGHTALYWYRQSLGQGLEFLIYFQGNSAPDKSGLPSDRFSAERTGGSVSTLTIQRTQQEDSAVYLCASSHLLAGPRGEQYFGPGTRLTVT.

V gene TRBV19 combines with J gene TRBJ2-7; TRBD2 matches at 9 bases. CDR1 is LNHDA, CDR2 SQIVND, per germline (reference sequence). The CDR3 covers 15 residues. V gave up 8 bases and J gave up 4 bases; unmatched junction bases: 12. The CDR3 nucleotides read TGTGCCAGTCGCTTGAGGGCGGGAGGGCCGTACGAGCAGTACTTC. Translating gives CASRLRAGGPYEQYF.

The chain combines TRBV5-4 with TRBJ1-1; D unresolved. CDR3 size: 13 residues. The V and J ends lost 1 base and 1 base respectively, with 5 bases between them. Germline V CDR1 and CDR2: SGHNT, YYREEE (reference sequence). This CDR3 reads CASSLSRNTEAFF. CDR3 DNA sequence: TGTGCCAGCAGCTTGTCCAGGAACACTGAAGCTTTCTTT.

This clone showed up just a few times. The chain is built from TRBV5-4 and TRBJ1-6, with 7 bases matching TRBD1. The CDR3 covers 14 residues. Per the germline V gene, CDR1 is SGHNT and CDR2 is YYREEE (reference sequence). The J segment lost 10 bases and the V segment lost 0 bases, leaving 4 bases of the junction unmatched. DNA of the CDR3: TGTGCCAGCAGCTTGGAACAGGGGATATCACCCCTCCACTTT. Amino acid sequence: CASSLEQGISPLHF. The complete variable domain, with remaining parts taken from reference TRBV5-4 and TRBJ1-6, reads ETGVTQSPTHLIKTRGQQVTLRCSSQSGHNTVSWYQQALGQGPQFIFQYYREEENGRGNFPPRFSGLQFPNYSSELNVNALELDDSALYLCASSLEQGISPLHFGNGTRLTVT.

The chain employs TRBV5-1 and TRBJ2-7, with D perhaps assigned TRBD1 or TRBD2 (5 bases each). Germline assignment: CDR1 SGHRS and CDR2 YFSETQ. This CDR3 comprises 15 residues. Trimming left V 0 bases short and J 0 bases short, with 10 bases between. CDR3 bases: TGCGCCAGCAGCTTGGTGTCAGGGAGCTCCTACGAGCAGTACTTC. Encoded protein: CASSLVSGSSYEQYF.

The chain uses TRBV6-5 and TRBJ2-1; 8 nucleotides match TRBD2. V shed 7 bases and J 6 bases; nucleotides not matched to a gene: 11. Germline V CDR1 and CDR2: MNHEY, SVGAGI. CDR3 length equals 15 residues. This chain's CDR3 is CASTKGLAGSNEQFF. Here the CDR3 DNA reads TGTGCCAGCACCAAGGGGCTAGCGGGTAGCAATGAGCAGTTCTTC.

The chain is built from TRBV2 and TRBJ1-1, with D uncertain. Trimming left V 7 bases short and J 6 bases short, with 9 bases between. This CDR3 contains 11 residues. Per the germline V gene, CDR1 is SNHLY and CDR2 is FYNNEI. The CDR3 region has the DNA TGTGCCAGCACCAGTGTCCCTGAAGCTTTCTTT. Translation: CASTSVPEAFF.

The chain's CDR3 is CASSLAFGGGSTDTQYF. CDR3 DNA: TGCGCCAGCAGCTTGGCCTTTGGGGGAGGTTCCACAGATACGCAGTATTTT. The rearrangement joins TRBV5-1 to TRBJ2-3; D possibly corresponds to TRBD2 (6 bases). Germline CDR1 is SGHRS and CDR2 is YFSETQ. The CDR3 runs to 17 residues. Trimming cost V 0 bases and J 2 bases, with 16 bases left between them. Filled out from reference TRBV5-1 and TRBJ2-3, the complete variable domain reads KAGVTQTPRYLIKTRGQQVTLSCSPISGHRSVSWYQQTPGQGLQFLFEYFSETQRNKGNFPGRFSGRQFSNSRSEMNVSTLELGDSALYLCASSLAFGGGSTDTQYFGPGTRLTVL.

The CDR3 bases are TGCGCCAGCAGAATTATTAGCGGGGGCTCCTACAATGAGCAGTTCTTC. Its protein is CASRIISGGSYNEQFF. This chain joins TRBV23-1 and TRBJ2-1, with 9 bases identical to TRBD2. TRBV23-1 is given ORF status, its function remaining uncertain. V trimming: 6 bases; J trimming: 0 bases; junction bases outside the gene matches: 6. CDR3 length: 16 residues.

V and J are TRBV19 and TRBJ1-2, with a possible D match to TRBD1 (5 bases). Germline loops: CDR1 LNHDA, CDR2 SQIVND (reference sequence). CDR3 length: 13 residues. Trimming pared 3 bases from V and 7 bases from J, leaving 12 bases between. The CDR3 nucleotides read TGTGCCAGTAGTATGGTCATAGGGACTGGCTACACCTTC. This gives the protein CASSMVIGTGYTF.

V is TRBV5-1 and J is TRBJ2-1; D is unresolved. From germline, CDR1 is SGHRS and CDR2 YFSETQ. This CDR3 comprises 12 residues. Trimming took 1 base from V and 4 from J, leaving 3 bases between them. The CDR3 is CASSLSYNEQFF. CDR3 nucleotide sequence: TGCGCCAGCAGCTTGTCGTACAATGAGCAGTTCTTC. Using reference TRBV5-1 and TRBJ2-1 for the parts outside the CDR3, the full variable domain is KAGVTQTPRYLIKTRGQQVTLSCSPISGHRSVSWYQQTPGQGLQFLFEYFSETQRNKGNFPGRFSGRQFSNSRSEMNVSTLELGDSALYLCASSLSYNEQFFGPGTRLTVL.

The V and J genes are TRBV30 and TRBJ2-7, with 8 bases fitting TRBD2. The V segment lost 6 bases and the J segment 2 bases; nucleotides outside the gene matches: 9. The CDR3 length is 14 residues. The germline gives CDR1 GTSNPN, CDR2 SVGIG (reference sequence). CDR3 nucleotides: TGTGCCTGCCGGGGGGCGGGAGGAACCTACGAGCAGTACTTC. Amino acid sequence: CACRGAGGTYEQYF.

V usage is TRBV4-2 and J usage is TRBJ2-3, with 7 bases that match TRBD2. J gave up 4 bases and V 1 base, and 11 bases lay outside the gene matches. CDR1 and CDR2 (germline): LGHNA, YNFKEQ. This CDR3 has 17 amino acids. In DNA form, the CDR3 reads TGTGCCAGCAGCCAAGCCCCTGGCGGGAGAAGGGCAGATACGCAGTATTTT. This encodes CASSQAPGGRRADTQYF.

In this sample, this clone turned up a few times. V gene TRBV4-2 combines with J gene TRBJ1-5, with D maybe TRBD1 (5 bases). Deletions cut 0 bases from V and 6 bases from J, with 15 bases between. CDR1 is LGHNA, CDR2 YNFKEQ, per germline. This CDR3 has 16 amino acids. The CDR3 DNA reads TGTGCCAGCAGCCAAGAGCAGGGTACGGAAGGTCAGCCCCAGCATTTT. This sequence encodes CASSQEQGTEGQPQHF.

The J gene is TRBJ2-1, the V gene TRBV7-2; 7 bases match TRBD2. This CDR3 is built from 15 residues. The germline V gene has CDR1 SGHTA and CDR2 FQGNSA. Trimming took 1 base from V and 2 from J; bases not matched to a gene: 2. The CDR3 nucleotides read TGTGCCAGCAGCTTAGAGCGGGGTACCTACAATGAGCAGTTCTTC. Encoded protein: CASSLERGTYNEQFF.

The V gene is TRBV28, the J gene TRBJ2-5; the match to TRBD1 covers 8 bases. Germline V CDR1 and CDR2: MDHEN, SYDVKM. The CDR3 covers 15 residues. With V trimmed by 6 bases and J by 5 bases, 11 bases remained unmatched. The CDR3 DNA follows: TGTGCCAGCAGCCCACCCGACAGGGGTGAGGAGACCCAGTACTTC. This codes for CASSPPDRGEETQYF.

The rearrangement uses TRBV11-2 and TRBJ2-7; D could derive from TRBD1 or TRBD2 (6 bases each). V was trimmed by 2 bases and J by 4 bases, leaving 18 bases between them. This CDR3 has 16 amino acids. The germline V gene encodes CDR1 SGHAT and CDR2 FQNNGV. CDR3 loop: CASSLNSGAGYYEQYF. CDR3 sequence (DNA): TGTGCCAGCAGCTTAAATTCGGGGGCAGGGTATTACGAGCAGTACTTC.